This passage covers 20 T cell receptor beta chains from one sample sequenced in a study of preoperative IRX-2 immunotherapy in early breast cancer. The treatment here: preoperative locoregional IRX-2 cytokine immunotherapy. TCRdb keeps only in-frame clones here, not all; method: immunoSEQ multiplex PCR. The data show 75,000 to 100,000 clones, with roughly 89% seen just once and about 1.9% held by the top ten. The sample here was tumor tissue, taken after IRX-2 immunotherapy. The receptors stem from a human donor with breast cancer.

CDR3 sequence (DNA): TGTGCCTGGAGTGCCCGGCCTAATGAAAAACTGTTTTTT. Protein product: CAWSARPNEKLFF. V gene TRBV30 combines with J gene TRBJ1-4; D uncertain. This CDR3 region has 13 residues. From germline, CDR1 is GTSNPN and CDR2 SVGIG (reference sequence). The ends were cut back, 1 base at V and 3 bases at J, with 6 bases in the middle.

The chain is built from TRBV18 and TRBJ2-6, with TRBD1 as a possible D gene (5 bases). This CDR3 spans 17 amino acids. V shed 2 bases and J shed 0 bases, with 11 bases lying between them. Germline CDR1 is KGHSH and CDR2 is LQKENI. The CDR3 coding sequence is TGTGCCAGCTCACCAAAAGGGGTTGGCTCTGGGGCCAACGTCCTGACTTTC. Translated: CASSPKGVGSGANVLTF.

The chain links TRBV30 to TRBJ1-4; D not resolved. V dropped 6 bases and J dropped 7 bases, with 15 bases sitting between them. Germline V gives CDR1 GTSNPN, CDR2 SVGIG (reference sequence). There are 13 residues in the CDR3. The CDR3 here is CACRWGWGEKLFF. DNA of the CDR3: TGTGCCTGCCGGTGGGGATGGGGTGAAAAACTGTTTTTT. Variable domain in full (rest from reference TRBV30 and TRBJ1-4): SQTIHQWPATLVQPVGSPLSLECTVEGTSNPNLYWYRQAAGRGLQLLFYSVGIGQISSEVPQNLSASRPQDRQFILSSKKLLLSDSGFYLCACRWGWGEKLFFGSGTQLSVL.

In nucleotides, the CDR3 is TGCGCCAGCAGCCTGTGGGCAGTGGGCACAGATACGCAGTATTTT. Translation gives CASSLWAVGTDTQYF. V gene TRBV5-1 combines with J gene TRBJ2-3; no definite D call. The CDR3 has 15 residues. Germline values: CDR1 SGHRS, CDR2 YFSETQ. With 4 bases removed from V and 1 base from J, the gap between germline ends came to 13 bases.

The rearrangement uses TRBV10-2 and TRBJ1-5; no reliable D call. The CDR3 has 12 residues. Germline lookup yields CDR1 WSHSY and CDR2 SAAADI. The V end lost 2 bases, the J end lost 6 bases, and 5 bases lay between the germline ends. CDR3: CASSENGQPQHF. In DNA form, the CDR3 reads TGCGCCAGCAGTGAGAACGGTCAGCCCCAGCATTTT.

This clone was picked up one time. CDR3 bases: TGTGCCAGCAGCGCAGTGGAAGGGGAAAAACTGTTTTTT. This gives the protein CASSAVEGEKLFF. The chain employs TRBV7-4 and TRBJ1-4; no clear D. The CDR3 sequence is 13 residues long. The germline V gene encodes CDR1 SGHVT and CDR2 SQSDAQ. V was trimmed by 5 bases and J by 8 bases, leaving 12 bases between them.

The genes are TRBV5-1 and TRBJ1-4, with D possibly matching TRBD1 (6 bases). This CDR3 is built from 16 residues. Germline lookup yields CDR1 SGHRS and CDR2 YFSETQ. V lost 4 bases, J lost 7 bases, and 20 bases lay in between. CDR3 loop: CASSPDRQAAFEKLFF. The DNA of the CDR3 is TGCGCCAGCAGCCCGGACAGACAAGCTGCTTTTGAAAAACTGTTTTTT.

V gene TRBV7-7 combines with J gene TRBJ2-1; no definite D call. Trimming took 3 bases from V and 0 from J, leaving 12 bases between them. The CDR3 has 16 amino acids. In germline, CDR1 is SSHAT, CDR2 FNYEAQ (reference sequence). The chain's CDR3 is CASSLETDNSYNEQFF. CDR3 coding DNA: TGTGCCAGCAGCTTGGAGACGGATAACTCCTACAATGAGCAGTTCTTC.

V gene TRBV30 combines with J gene TRBJ2-7, with a weak D call TRBD1 (6 bases). V was shortened by 3 bases and J by 5 bases, with 17 bases between the two germline ends. The germline CDR1 and CDR2 sequences are GTSNPN and SVGIG (reference sequence). CDR3 length: 14 residues. CDR3 loop: CAWRDIRGLNEQYF. The CDR3 coding sequence is TGTGCCTGGAGAGATATCAGGGGTCTCAACGAGCAGTACTTC.

The rearrangement links TRBV28 to TRBJ1-6; D gene uncertain. Per the germline V gene, CDR1 is MDHEN and CDR2 is SYDVKM. This CDR3 spans 12 amino acids. V lost 6 bases and J 10 bases, leaving 10 bases between the germline ends. This CDR3 reads CASSYQDSPLHF. The CDR3 DNA reads as TGTGCCAGCAGCTACCAGGACTCACCCCTCCACTTT.

The J gene is TRBJ1-1, the V gene TRBV30, with D unclear. CDR3 length: 16 residues. V was clipped by 0 bases and J by 2 bases, with 16 bases between them. The germline gives CDR1 GTSNPN, CDR2 SVGIG (reference sequence). Written as DNA, the CDR3 is TGTGCCTGGAGTGTACCGATCAGGCGGCCTAACACTGAAGCTTTCTTT. It encodes CAWSVPIRRPNTEAFF.

The rearrangement links TRBV6-8 to TRBJ2-3; D may be TRBD1 (6 bases). The CDR3 spans 15 residues. CDR1 is MNHGY, CDR2 SAAAGT, per germline. V lost 2 bases and J lost 3, with 12 bases in between. DNA for the CDR3: TGTGCCAGCAGTTACGGGGGCGTCAGTACAGATACGCAGTATTTT. Protein sequence: CASSYGGVSTDTQYF.

The chain employs TRBV5-1 and TRBJ2-7; 8 bases match TRBD1. Trimming removed 2 bases from V and 3 bases from J; junction bases left unmatched: 7. Germline CDR1 and CDR2: SGHRS and YFSETQ. This CDR3 is 15 amino acids long. The CDR3 loop reads CASSFIGGQGYEQYF. The CDR3 region has the DNA TGCGCCAGCAGCTTCATCGGCGGACAGGGCTACGAGCAGTACTTC.

The chain joins TRBV22-1 to TRBJ1-2; the D call TRBD1 from the table was never checked on the DNA. TRBV22-1 corresponds to a pseudogene. The CDR3 is made up of 16 amino acids. The CDR3 coding sequence is TGTGCCAGCAGTTTAAGCGGGACAGGGACTAACTATGGCTACACCTTC. This translates into CASSLSGTGTNYGYTF.

This chain joins TRBV6-8 and TRBJ2-7; 8 bases align to TRBD1. The length of the CDR3 is 13 residues. The junction had 6 bases not matched to a gene; V was cut back by 6 bases and J by 5 bases. CDR1 MNHGY and CDR2 SAAAGT come from the germline V gene. The CDR3 nucleotides read TGTGCCAGCAGGAGGACAGGGCGTAACGAGCAGTACTTC. Translated, it gives CASRRTGRNEQYF.

The CDR3 spells CASSLRGNSYEQYF. CDR3 in DNA: TGCGCCAGCAGCTTGAGGGGTAACAGCTACGAGCAGTACTTC. V usage is TRBV5-1 and J usage is TRBJ2-7, with a tentative D call TRBD1 (5 bases). This CDR3 is built from 14 residues. Trimming removed 1 base from V and 3 bases from J, with 11 bases in between. Germline CDR1 reads SGHRS; CDR2 reads YFSETQ. The whole variable domain, remainder taken from reference TRBV5-1 and TRBJ2-7, is KAGVTQTPRYLIKTRGQQVTLSCSPISGHRSVSWYQQTPGQGLQFLFEYFSETQRNKGNFPGRFSGRQFSNSRSEMNVSTLELGDSALYLCASSLRGNSYEQYFGPGTRLTVT.

This clone appeared a few times. V is TRBV7-6 and J is TRBJ2-1; no clear D. The CDR3 runs 14 residues. Per germline, CDR1 SGHVS and CDR2 FNYEAQ. The V end was cut by 3 bases, the J end by 6 bases, with 12 bases between. CDR3 DNA sequence: TGTGCCAGCAGCTTTCTACAGCAGAGCAATGAGCAGTTCTTC. It translates to CASSFLQQSNEQFF.

This clone was recorded once. The V and J genes are TRBV18 and TRBJ1-4; tentative D call: TRBD1 (5 bases). Trimming took off 8 bases at V and 4 bases at J, with 14 bases between the two ends. Germline CDR1 KGHSH, CDR2 LQKENI. The CDR3 is made up of 14 amino acids. The CDR3: CASGGGGVNEKLFF. Here the CDR3 DNA reads TGTGCCAGCGGCGGTGGGGGAGTTAATGAAAAACTGTTTTTT.

This clone occurred a few times. The chain links TRBV29-1 to TRBJ1-2; 11 nucleotides agree with TRBD1. Germline trimming cut 1 base from V and 7 bases from J; bases unmatched to any gene: 5. Germline CDR1 is SQVTM and CDR2 is ANQGSEA. There are 14 residues in the CDR3. CDR3 DNA: TGCAGCGTTGAAGTGGGACAGGGGGAGGGTGGCTACACCTTC. Translated, it gives CSVEVGQGEGGYTF.

A single count supports this clone. This chain connects TRBV7-1 to TRBJ2-1; TRBD2 agrees at 12 bases. TRBV7-1 is treated as an ORF (open reading frame) with a function not yet certain. The V segment lost 5 bases and the J segment 1 base; nucleotides outside the gene matches: 12. The CDR3 consists of 19 residues. The CDR3 DNA reads as TGTGCCAGCAGCCCCAGGCAGACTAGCGGGAGAGTATCCTACAATGAGCAGTTCTTC. Its protein is CASSPRQTSGRVSYNEQFF.